The TCR beta chain described here comes from a study of Ad26.COV2.S vaccination and SARS-CoV-2 variants. Regarding the study as a whole: The TCR breadth and depth analyses may have produced an underestimate of total T cell responses. Comparability of non-spike TCR breadth was observed across vaccine and placebo recipients.

Germline V CDR1 and CDR2: KGHSH, LQKENI. The V segment lost 1 base and the J segment 5 bases; nucleotides outside the gene matches: 1. This CDR3 region has 14 residues. On this clone: Its antigen remains unidentified.

The repertoire was sequenced with immunoSEQ multiplex PCR; TCRdb's copy has only in-frame clones and lacks some. This table has just over 350,000 clones, about 91% appearing once. The chain carries TRBV18 and TRBJ2-2; 7 positions agree with TRBD2. The clonotype originates from a human donor who had recovered from COVID-19. Specimen: peripheral blood, collected after recovery from COVID-19. The CDR3 coding sequence is TGTGCCAGCTCACCACGGGAGGGGACCGGGGAGCTGTTTTTT. Amino acid sequence: CASSPREGTGELFF.